This is a list of T cell receptor beta chains from one sample in a study of human thymus T cells. The table came from immunoSEQ multiplex PCR; TCRdb's copy has only in-frame clones and leaves some out. The top ten hold around 0.025% of the sample, which has 120,000 or so clones, around 94% seen once. Input material: thymus tissue. These receptor sequences come from a boy under two years old with a congenital heart defect but otherwise immunologically healthy. CDR3s include the opening cysteine and the closing phenylalanine or tryptophan. The D gene is left open where the match is weak. The listing skips clone size in some rows; elsewhere it reads once, few, many or a size class.

d_call: .; j_call: TRBJ1-5; clone_size: .; v_call: TRBV2; cdr3_aa: CASSPPGYSNQPQHF; cdr3_nt: TGTGCCAGCAGCCCCCCCGGATATAGCAATCAGCCCCAGCATTTT
d_call: TRBD2; j_call: TRBJ2-7; clone_size: .; v_call: TRBV5-5; cdr3_aa: CASRGSGGGEQYF; cdr3_nt: TGTGCCAGCAGAGGGTCTGGGGGGGGCGAGCAGTACTTC
d_call: .; j_call: TRBJ1-2; clone_size: .; v_call: TRBV4-3; cdr3_aa: CASSQDPTVYYGYTF; cdr3_nt: TGCGCCAGCAGCCAAGATCCGACAGTCTACTATGGCTACACCTTC
d_call: TRBD1; j_call: TRBJ1-5; clone_size: .; v_call: TRBV4-1; cdr3_aa: CASSPTYRGLRNQPQHF; cdr3_nt: TGCGCCAGCAGCCCGACCTACAGGGGGCTGAGGAATCAGCCCCAGCATTTT
d_call: TRBD1; j_call: TRBJ1-3; clone_size: .; v_call: TRBV7-2; cdr3_aa: CASSLSGTAGNTIYF; cdr3_nt: TGTGCCAGCAGCTTATCCGGGACAGCCGGAAACACCATATATTTT
d_call: TRBD2; j_call: TRBJ2-5; clone_size: .; v_call: TRBV5-4; cdr3_aa: CASSGGVAGRQETQYF; cdr3_nt: TGTGCCAGCAGCGGGGGGGTAGCGGGGCGACAAGAGACCCAGTACTTC
d_call: TRBD1; j_call: TRBJ1-2; clone_size: .; v_call: TRBV4-1; cdr3_aa: CASSQETGFYGYTF; cdr3_nt: TGCGCCAGCAGCCAAGAGACAGGGTTCTATGGCTACACCTTC
d_call: .; j_call: TRBJ1-2; clone_size: .; v_call: TRBV28; cdr3_aa: CASESIRNGLRSNYGYTF; cdr3_nt: TGTGCCAGCGAGAGTATTAGAAATGGGCTGCGGTCTAACTATGGCTACACCTTC
d_call: TRBD2; j_call: TRBJ2-1; clone_size: .; v_call: TRBV4-2; cdr3_aa: CASSQGTSGGRWNEQFF; cdr3_nt: TGTGCCAGCAGCCAGGGGACTAGCGGGGGGCGGTGGAATGAGCAGTTCTTC
d_call: TRBD2; j_call: TRBJ2-1; clone_size: .; v_call: TRBV27; cdr3_aa: CASSPGLPATEQFF; cdr3_nt: TGTGCCAGCAGTCCGGGACTACCCGCCACTGAGCAGTTCTTC
d_call: .; j_call: TRBJ1-5; clone_size: .; v_call: TRBV28; cdr3_aa: CASSLPRLSNQPQHF; cdr3_nt: TGTGCCAGCAGTTTGCCAAGGTTGAGCAATCAGCCCCAGCATTTT
d_call: .; j_call: TRBJ2-5; clone_size: .; v_call: TRBV6-1; cdr3_aa: CASSGLKPRQETQYF; cdr3_nt: TGTGCCAGCAGTGGCCTGAAGCCCCGTCAAGAGACCCAGTACTTC
d_call: TRBD1; j_call: TRBJ1-3; clone_size: .; v_call: TRBV5-1; cdr3_aa: CASSPSGQAPGGNTIYF; cdr3_nt: TGCGCCAGCAGCCCGAGTGGACAGGCCCCTGGGGGAAACACCATATATTTT
d_call: TRBD1; j_call: TRBJ1-2; clone_size: .; v_call: TRBV27; cdr3_aa: CASSLLGTASSSYTF; cdr3_nt: TGTGCCAGCAGTCTCCTTGGGACAGCCTCCAGTAGCTACACCTTC
d_call: .; j_call: TRBJ2-1; clone_size: .; v_call: TRBV10-3; cdr3_aa: CATRQRGWGSYNEQFF; cdr3_nt: TGTGCCACCCGTCAACGGGGTTGGGGCTCCTACAATGAGCAGTTCTTC
d_call: .; j_call: TRBJ2-1; clone_size: .; v_call: TRBV7-6; cdr3_aa: CASSPRKGGLSYNEQFF; cdr3_nt: TGTGCCAGCAGCCCCCGCAAGGGGGGCCTCTCCTACAATGAGCAGTTCTTC
d_call: .; j_call: TRBJ1-2; clone_size: once; v_call: TRBV5-1; cdr3_aa: CATKSGNTNYGYTF; cdr3_nt: TGCGCCACCAAGTCAGGGAACACTAACTATGGCTACACCTTC
d_call: TRBD2; j_call: TRBJ2-1; clone_size: .; v_call: TRBV7-9; cdr3_aa: CASSLRAGSNEQFF; cdr3_nt: TGTGCCAGCAGCTTAAGAGCGGGGTCCAATGAGCAGTTCTTC
d_call: TRBD1; j_call: TRBJ2-7; clone_size: .; v_call: TRBV6-1; cdr3_aa: CASSEVGQGAGEQYF; cdr3_nt: TGTGCCAGCAGTGAAGTGGGACAGGGGGCTGGCGAGCAGTACTTC
d_call: TRBD1; j_call: TRBJ2-2; clone_size: .; v_call: TRBV6-1; cdr3_aa: CASSEHGQGSGELFF; cdr3_nt: TGTGCCAGCAGTGAACATGGACAGGGTAGCGGGGAGCTGTTTTTT
d_call: TRBD2; j_call: TRBJ2-4; clone_size: .; v_call: TRBV27; cdr3_aa: CASSLYGGGANIQYF; cdr3_nt: TGTGCCAGCAGTTTATACGGCGGGGGAGCGAACATTCAGTACTTC
d_call: TRBD2; j_call: TRBJ2-1; clone_size: .; v_call: TRBV11-3; cdr3_aa: CASSSSSSGGRYNEQFF; cdr3_nt: TGTGCCAGCAGCTCCTCCTCTAGCGGGGGTCGCTACAATGAGCAGTTCTTC
d_call: .; j_call: TRBJ2-6; clone_size: .; v_call: TRBV7-3; cdr3_aa: CASSLGRGAYSGANVLTF; cdr3_nt: TGTGCCAGCAGCTTGGGCAGGGGGGCCTACTCTGGGGCCAACGTCCTGACTTTC
d_call: TRBD1; j_call: TRBJ2-3; clone_size: .; v_call: TRBV5-6; cdr3_aa: CASKWTGDKDTQYF; cdr3_nt: TGTGCCAGCAAGTGGACAGGGGACAAAGATACGCAGTATTTT